The sequence of this T cell receptor beta chain was determined in a study of shared clonotypes between healthy human individuals. About the research overall: Researchers assigned three CD4 naive, three CD4 memory, two CD8 naive and one CD8 memory plate to each donor. Findings and limits, study-wide: Sequencing of the sorted subsets was shown by rarefaction to be incomplete despite large depth.

On this clone itself: Its antigen is currently unknown.

Naivety among CD8 cells was defined by CD45RO negativity and positive CCR7 selection, thereby excluding terminally differentiated effector memory CD45RA+ cells. Replicate PCRs for sorted subsets used 200 ng DNA; this equaled tens of thousands of T cell genomes. Profiled with immunoSEQ multiplex PCR; TCRdb holds only in-frame clones, not every one. The sample has roughly 2 million clones; approximately 94% are singletons. Material for sequencing was naive CD8+ T cells sorted from blood. This TCR came from a man younger than 35 in good health.

CDR3 nucleotides: TGTGCCAGCAGCCAAGATCGGGCAGGGCTTCAGCCCCAGCATTTT. Translation: CASSQDRAGLQPQHF. V usage is TRBV4-2 and J usage is TRBJ1-5; D perhaps matches TRBD1 (5 bases). Germline CDR1 LGHNA, CDR2 YNFKEQ. The CDR3 totals 15 residues. V gave up 0 bases and J gave up 6 bases, with 12 bases separating them.